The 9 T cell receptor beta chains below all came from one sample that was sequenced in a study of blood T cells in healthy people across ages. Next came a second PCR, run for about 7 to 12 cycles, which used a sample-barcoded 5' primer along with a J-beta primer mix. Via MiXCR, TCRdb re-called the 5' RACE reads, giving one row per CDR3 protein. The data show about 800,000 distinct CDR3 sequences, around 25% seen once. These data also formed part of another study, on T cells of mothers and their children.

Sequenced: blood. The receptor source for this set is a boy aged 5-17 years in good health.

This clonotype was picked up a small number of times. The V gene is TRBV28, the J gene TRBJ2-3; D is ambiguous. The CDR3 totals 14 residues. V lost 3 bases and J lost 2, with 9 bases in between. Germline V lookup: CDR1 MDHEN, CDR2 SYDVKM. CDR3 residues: CASSFGRYTDTQYF. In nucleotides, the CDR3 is TGTGCCAGCAGTTTTGGGCGGTACACAGATACGCAGTATTTT.

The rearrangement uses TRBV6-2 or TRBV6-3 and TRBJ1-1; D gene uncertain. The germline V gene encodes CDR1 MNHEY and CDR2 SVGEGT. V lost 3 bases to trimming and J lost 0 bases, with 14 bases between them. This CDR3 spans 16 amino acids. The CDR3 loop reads CASSYNQAQMNTEAFF. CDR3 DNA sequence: TGTGCCAGCAGTTATAATCAGGCACAGATGAACACTGAAGCTTTCTTT.

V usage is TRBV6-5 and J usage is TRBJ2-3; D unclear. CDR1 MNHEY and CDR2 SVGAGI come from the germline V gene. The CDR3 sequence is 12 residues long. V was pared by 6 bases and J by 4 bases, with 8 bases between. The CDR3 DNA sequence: TGTGCCAGCAGCGGTAGTTCAGATACGCAGTATTTT. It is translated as CASSGSSDTQYF.

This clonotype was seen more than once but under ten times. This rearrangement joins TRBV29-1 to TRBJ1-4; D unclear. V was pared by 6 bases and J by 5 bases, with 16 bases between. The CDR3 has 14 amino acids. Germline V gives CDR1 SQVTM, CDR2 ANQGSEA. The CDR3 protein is CSVLMWGGNEKLFF. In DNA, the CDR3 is TGCAGCGTACTAATGTGGGGAGGGAATGAAAAACTGTTTTTT.

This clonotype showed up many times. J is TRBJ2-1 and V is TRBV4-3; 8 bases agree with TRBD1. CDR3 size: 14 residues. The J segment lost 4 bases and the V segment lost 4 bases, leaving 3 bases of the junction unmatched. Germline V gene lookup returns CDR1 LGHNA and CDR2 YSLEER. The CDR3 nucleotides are TGCGCCAGCAGCCCCCGGACAGGGTACAATGAGCAGTTCTTC. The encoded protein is CASSPRTGYNEQFF.

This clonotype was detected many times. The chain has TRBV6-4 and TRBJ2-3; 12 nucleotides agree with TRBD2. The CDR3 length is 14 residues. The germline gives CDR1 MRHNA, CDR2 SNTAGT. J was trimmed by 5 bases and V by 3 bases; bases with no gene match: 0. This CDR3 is CASSEGLAGDTQYF. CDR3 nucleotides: TGTGCCAGCAGTGAGGGACTAGCGGGAGATACGCAGTATTTT.

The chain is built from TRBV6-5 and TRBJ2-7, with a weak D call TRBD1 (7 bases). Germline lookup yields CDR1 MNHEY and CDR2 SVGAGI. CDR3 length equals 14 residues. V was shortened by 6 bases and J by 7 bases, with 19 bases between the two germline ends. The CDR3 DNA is TGTGCCAGCAGCCCCCTCAGGGGGGCGGGGGAGCAGTACTTC. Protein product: CASSPLRGAGEQYF.

CDR3 in amino acids: CASSWTGKKSDEKLFF. Written as DNA, the CDR3 is TGTGCCAGCAGTTGGACAGGGAAGAAGAGCGATGAAAAACTGTTTTTT. This chain links TRBV6-2 or TRBV6-3 with TRBJ1-4; 8 bases are shared with TRBD1. CDR3 length: 16 amino acids. CDR1 and CDR2 from the germline V gene are MNHEY and SVGEGT. The ends lost 4 bases at V and 6 bases at J; junction bases unmatched: 10.

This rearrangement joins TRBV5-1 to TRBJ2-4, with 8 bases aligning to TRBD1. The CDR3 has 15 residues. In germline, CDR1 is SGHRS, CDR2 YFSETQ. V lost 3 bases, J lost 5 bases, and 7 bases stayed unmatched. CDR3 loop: CASSSDRGRQNIQYF. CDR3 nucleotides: TGCGCCAGCAGCTCAGACAGGGGAAGGCAAAACATTCAGTACTTC.